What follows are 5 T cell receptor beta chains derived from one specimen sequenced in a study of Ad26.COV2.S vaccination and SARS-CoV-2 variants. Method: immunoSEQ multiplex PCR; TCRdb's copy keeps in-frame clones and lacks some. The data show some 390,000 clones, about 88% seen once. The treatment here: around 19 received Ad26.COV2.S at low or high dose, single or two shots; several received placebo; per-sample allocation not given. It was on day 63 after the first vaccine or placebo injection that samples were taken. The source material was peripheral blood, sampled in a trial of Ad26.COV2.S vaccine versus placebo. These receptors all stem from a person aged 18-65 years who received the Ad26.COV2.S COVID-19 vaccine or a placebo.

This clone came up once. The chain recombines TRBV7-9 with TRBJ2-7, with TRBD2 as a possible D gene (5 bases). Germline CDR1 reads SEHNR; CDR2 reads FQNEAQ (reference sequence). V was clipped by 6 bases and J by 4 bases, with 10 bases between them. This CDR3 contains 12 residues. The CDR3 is CASSRTSYEQYF. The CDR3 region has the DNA TGTGCCAGCAGTCGTACTAGTTACGAGCAGTACTTC. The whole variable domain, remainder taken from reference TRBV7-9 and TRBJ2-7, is DTGVSQNPRHKITKRGQNVTFRCDPISEHNRLYWYRQTLGQGPEFLTYFQNEAQLEKSRLLSDRFSAERPKGSFSTLEIQRTEQGDSAMYLCASSRTSYEQYFGPGTRLTVT.

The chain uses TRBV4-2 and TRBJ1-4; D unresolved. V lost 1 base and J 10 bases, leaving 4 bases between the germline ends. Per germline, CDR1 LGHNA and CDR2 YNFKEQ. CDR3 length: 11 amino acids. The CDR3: CASSQGGKLFF. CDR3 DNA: TGTGCCAGCAGCCAAGGGGGAAAACTGTTTTTT.

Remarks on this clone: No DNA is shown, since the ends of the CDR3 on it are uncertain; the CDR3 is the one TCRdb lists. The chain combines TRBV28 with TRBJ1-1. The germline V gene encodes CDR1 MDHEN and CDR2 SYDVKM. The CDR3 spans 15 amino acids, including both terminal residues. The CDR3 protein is CASSSSTGGNTEAFF.

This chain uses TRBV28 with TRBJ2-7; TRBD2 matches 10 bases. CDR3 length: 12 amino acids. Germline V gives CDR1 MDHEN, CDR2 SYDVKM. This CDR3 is CSSWTSGYEQYF. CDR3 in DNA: TGTTCCTCCTGGACTAGCGGTTACGAGCAGTACTTC.

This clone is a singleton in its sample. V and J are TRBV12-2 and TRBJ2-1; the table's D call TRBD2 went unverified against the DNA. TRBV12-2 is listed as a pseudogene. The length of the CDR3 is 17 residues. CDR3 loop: CASRDWVTSGRYNEQFF. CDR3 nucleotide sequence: TGTGCAAGTCGCGATTGGGTAACTAGCGGGCGATACAATGAGCAGTTCTTC.